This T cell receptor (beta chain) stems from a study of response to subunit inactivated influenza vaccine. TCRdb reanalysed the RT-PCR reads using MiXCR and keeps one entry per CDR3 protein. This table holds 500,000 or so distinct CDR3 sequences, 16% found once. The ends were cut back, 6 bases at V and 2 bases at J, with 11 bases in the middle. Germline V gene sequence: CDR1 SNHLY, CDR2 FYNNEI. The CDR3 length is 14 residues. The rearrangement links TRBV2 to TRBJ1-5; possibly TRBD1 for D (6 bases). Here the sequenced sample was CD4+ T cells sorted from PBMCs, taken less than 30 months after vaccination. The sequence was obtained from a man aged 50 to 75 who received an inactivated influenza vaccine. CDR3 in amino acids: CASSVRGGNQPQHF. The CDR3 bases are TGTGCCAGCAGCGTGAGGGGGGGCAATCAGCCCCAGCATTTT.